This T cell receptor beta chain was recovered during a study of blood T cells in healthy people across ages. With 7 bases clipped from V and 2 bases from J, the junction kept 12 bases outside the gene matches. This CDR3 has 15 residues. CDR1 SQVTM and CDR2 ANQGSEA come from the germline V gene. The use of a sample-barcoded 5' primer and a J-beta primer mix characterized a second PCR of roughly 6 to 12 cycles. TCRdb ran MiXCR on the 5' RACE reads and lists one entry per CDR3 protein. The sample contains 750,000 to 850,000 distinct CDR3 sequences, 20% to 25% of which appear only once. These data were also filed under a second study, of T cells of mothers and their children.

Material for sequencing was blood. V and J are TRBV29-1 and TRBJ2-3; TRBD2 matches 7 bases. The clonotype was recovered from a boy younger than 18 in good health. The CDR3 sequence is CSGISSGDFTDTQYF. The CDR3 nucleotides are TGCAGCGGGATCTCCAGCGGGGACTTCACAGATACGCAGTATTTT.